This T cell receptor beta chain came from a study of blood T cell repertoires in COVID-19 (dated by TCRdb to 2020 to 2021). Concerning the study at large: Collaborator samples came from the United States, Italy and Spain and covered acute and convalescent phases of COVID-19. Nearly every sample came with metadata listing a de-identified subject ID, COVID-19 status, age in years and sex. The repertoires were released in a freely available public database meant as a resource for research on the immune response to SARS-CoV-2. The prospective study material was composed of cDNA or gDNA derived from T cells, B-cell-depleted T cells, or PBMCs. Deeply sampled blood TCRbeta repertoires from subjects exposed to, actively infected with, or recovered from COVID-19 were included in the dataset. Samples came from the ongoing ImmuneRACE study (first 160 participants) plus 1,254 subjects from 6 global collaborators. Where available, HLA class I and class II types were taken from metadata supplied by the sample provider and were not determined by assay-based typing. What the study reported, not specific to this receptor: The amount of clinical and demographic metadata varied by source and participant and was provided uncurated.

This clone was seen only once. Its binding antigen is unknown. No much larger clone is present one base from it, and per-base qualities are unavailable. TCRbeta CDR3 regions were amplified from genomic DNA using the immunoSEQ Assay, a bias-controlled multiplex PCR. As for how the authors treated the data: Nucleated cell counts per sample were estimated from amplification of reference gene primers within the assay. To quantify the absolute abundance of each unique TCRbeta CDR3 rearrangement, sequence reads were collapsed and filtered. For each sample, productive Simpson clonality was calculated by taking the square root of Simpson's diversity index across productive rearrangements. TCRdb obtained this table from immuneACCESS and retained in-frame rearrangements with V and J assigned. These tables miss some clones; where compared with another copy, unresolved V genes account for less than half of the shortfall, and the remainder is unexplained. V, J and clone size derive from that table, while D and trimming were established from the DNA sequence. This sample has about 280,000 clones in its table, and 86% of those were observed once. 2.5% to 3% of the sample is held by the ten biggest clonotypes.

Each collaborating institution followed its own protocols to collect whole blood in K2EDTA tubes. For TCRbeta analysis, collaborator samples were shipped as frozen whole blood, as isolated PBMCs, or as DNA extracted from either sample type. The germline V gene (reference sequence) sets CDR1 to LNHDA and CDR2 to SQIVND. The cysteine opens and the phenylalanine closes a CDR3 of 13 amino acids. Only the CDR3 part of the read is kept: 39 bases, read in frame from the first base. The germline ends are 10 bases apart after V is trimmed by 5 bases and J by 6 bases. The sequence links TRBV19 to TRBJ2-2; D gene: possibly TRBD1, on 6 matching bases. The source of this sequence is a woman in her twenties or thirties with active or convalescent COVID-19. The sample was peripheral blood. The sequence in DNA is TGTGCCAGTAGTGGCAGGGGTCCCGGGGAGCTGTTTTTT. The resulting protein is CASSGRGPGELFF.